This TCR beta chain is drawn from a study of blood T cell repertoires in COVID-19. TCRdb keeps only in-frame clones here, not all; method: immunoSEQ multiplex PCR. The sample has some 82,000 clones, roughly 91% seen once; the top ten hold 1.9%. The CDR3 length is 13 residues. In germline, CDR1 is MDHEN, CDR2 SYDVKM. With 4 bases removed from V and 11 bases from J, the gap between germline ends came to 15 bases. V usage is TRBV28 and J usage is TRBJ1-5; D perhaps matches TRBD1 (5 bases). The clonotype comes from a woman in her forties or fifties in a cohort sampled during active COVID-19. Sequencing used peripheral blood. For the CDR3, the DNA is TGTGCCAGCAGTTCAGGGCTCCCGGGGGCCCAGCATTTT. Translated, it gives CASSSGLPGAQHF. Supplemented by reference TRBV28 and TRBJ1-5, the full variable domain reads DVKVTQSSRYLVKRTGEKVFLECVQDMDHENMFWYRQDPGLGLRLIYFSYDVKMKEKGDIPEGYSVSREKKERFSLILESASTNQTSMYLCASSSGLPGAQHFGDGTRLSIL.